This T cell receptor beta chain was sequenced in a study of T-cell memory formation after mild COVID-19. The overall study: TCR clustering was largely donor specific. Study outcomes and limitations: Still unconfirmed is whether the second-wave clones peaking on day 37 recognized SARS-CoV-2.

TCRdb reprocessed the 5' RACE reads via MiXCR and lists one record per CDR3 protein. The sample records about 350,000 distinct CDR3 sequences, roughly 13% being singletons. Germline CDR1 SNHLY, CDR2 FYNNEI. J gave up 12 bases and V 7 bases, and 14 bases lay outside the gene matches. The CDR3 sequence is 13 residues long. This clonotype has just a few counts. The antigen remains unidentified. This sequence originates from a man younger than 30 who had mild COVID-19 (a few samples of this study predate the infection). Cell type and time point are not known. The chain recombines TRBV2 with TRBJ1-1; 7 positions match TRBD1. The specimen sequenced was PBMCs or a T cell subset sorted from them (not recorded which). As DNA, the CDR3 is TGTGCCAGCAAAGGGGCAGGGGGGGTGCCAACTTTCTTT. As protein: CASKGAGGVPTFF.